This TCR beta chain was found in a study of shared clonotypes between healthy human individuals. General study results and limits: The naive CD4 repertoires of several donors were compared, and around 4.7% of clonotypes were shared.

A word on this clone: Its antigen is not known.

Libraries were prepared by immunoSEQ multiplex PCR; TCRdb keeps only in-frame clonotypes and omits some of them. The table has about a million clones, 70% to 85% seen once. Trimming at V came to 6 bases and at J to 8 bases, leaving 4 bases not matched to a gene. The CDR3 consists of 13 residues. The germline gives CDR1 MNHNS, CDR2 SASEGT. J is TRBJ1-4 and V is TRBV6-1; 9 bases are shared with TRBD1. The material sequenced was memory CD4+ T cells from PBMCs. Subset denoted: CD45RA-negative fraction. The sequence came from a man aged 18 to 30 in good health. Some clones in this sample may be carry-over from other donors' samples. The CDR3 loop is CASRDRGREKLFF. The CDR3 DNA reads TGTGCCAGCAGAGACAGGGGGAGGGAAAAACTGTTTTTT.